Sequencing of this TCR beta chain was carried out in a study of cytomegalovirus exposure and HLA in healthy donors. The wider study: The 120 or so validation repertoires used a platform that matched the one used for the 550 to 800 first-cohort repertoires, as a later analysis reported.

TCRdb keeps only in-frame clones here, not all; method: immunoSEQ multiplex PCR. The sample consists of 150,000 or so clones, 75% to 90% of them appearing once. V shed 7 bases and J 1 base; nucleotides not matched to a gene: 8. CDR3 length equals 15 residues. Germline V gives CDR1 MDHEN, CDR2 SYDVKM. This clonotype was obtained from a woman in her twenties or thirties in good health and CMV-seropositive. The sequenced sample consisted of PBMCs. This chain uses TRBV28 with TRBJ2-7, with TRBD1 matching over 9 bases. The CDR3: CASIPTGTGSYEQYF. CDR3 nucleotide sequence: TGTGCCAGCATCCCCACCGGGACAGGGTCCTACGAGCAGTACTTC.